This T cell receptor (beta chain) was sequenced in a study of a mutant IDH1 vaccine in newly diagnosed glioma (dated by TCRdb to the early 2020s). As for the study more broadly: In the chemotherapy-containing groups, vaccination started alongside temozolomide cycles, whereas in patients who had radiotherapy alone it started 4-6 weeks after radiotherapy. The week-35 safety follow-up was designated visit V12, and the week-47 end of study was designated visit V13. Peripheral blood samples were drawn at six visits, namely V03 (baseline), V05, V07, V10, V12 and V13. Prior to enrollment, patients had been given standard therapy consisting of radiotherapy alone, temozolomide alone, or radiochemotherapy with temozolomide, with the combination given to most patients. Longitudinal TCRB deep sequencing was done for some 26 treated patients, wherever samples were available for exploratory analyses. Of the 25 to 40 treated patients, about 62% were male and approximately 38% were female, and the mean age was 40.4 years. Study-level results and caveats: Pseudoprogression seemed to be unrelated to changes in the top peripheral T cell clonotypes found by TCRB sequencing. Availability determined which PBMC samples were chosen for TCRB deep sequencing. Vaccine-induced immune responses across multiple MHC alleles were detected in over 85% of patients. The authors noted that analyses of patient blood samples could not be reproduced because of sample limitations.

In regard to this clone: Its recognized antigen is unknown. No clone much larger than this one lies a single base away; base qualities are absent.

Per the publication, the time point label means: week 35, safety follow-up. A 20-mer mutant IDH1 peptide at 300 micrograms in Montanide made up each vaccine dose, which was injected subcutaneously together with topical imiquimod. Eight vaccinations were administered to patients in weeks 1, 3, 5, 7, 11, 15, 19 and 23, corresponding to visits V03 through V10. The donors had newly diagnosed IDH1-mutant astrocytomas of WHO grade 3 or 4 that showed loss of nuclear ATRX. The samples were drawn from NOA16, a multicentre, single-arm, open-label phase I trial in Germany that tested a mutant IDH1 peptide vaccine in humans for the first time. The DNeasy Blood and Tissue Kit was used to extract genomic DNA from EDTA blood for TCRB sequencing. Library preparation was by the immunoSEQ multiplex PCR assay. Following the manufacturer's protocol, the hsTCRB Kit was used to amplify rearranged TCR beta chain sequences. Sequencing of TCRB libraries was carried out on an Illumina MiSeq. As for how the authors treated the data: The proprietary platform of the kit vendor was used for demultiplexing, trimming and gene mapping. TCRdb holds this immuneACCESS table with in-frame rearrangements only. Some clones are missing; in checked studies, unresolved V genes explain under half, and the rest has no known cause. Clonal size and the V and J genes are those of that table, whereas D and trimming came from the DNA. Here the sample has just over 65,000 clones; 84% occur a single time. 12% of the sample goes to the ten largest clones.

CDR1 SGHTA and CDR2 FQGNSA are derived from the germline V gene. Ends trimmed: V by 0 bases, J by 5 bases; bases unmatched to a gene: 8. Spanning cysteine to phenylalanine, the CDR3 consists of 17 amino acids. Of the read, only the CDR3 DNA is kept; its 51 bases are in frame from base 1. The source material was PBMCs, sampled from a glioma patient whose treatment included an IDH1 peptide vaccine. The rearranged chain carries TRBV7-2 and TRBJ1-4; 8 middle bases align to TRBD1. This sequence originates from a man in his late teens or twenties with glioma. CDR3 protein: CASSLAPPRTGNEKLFF. The base sequence is TGTGCCAGCAGCTTAGCCCCCCCGAGGACAGGGAATGAAAAACTGTTTTTT.